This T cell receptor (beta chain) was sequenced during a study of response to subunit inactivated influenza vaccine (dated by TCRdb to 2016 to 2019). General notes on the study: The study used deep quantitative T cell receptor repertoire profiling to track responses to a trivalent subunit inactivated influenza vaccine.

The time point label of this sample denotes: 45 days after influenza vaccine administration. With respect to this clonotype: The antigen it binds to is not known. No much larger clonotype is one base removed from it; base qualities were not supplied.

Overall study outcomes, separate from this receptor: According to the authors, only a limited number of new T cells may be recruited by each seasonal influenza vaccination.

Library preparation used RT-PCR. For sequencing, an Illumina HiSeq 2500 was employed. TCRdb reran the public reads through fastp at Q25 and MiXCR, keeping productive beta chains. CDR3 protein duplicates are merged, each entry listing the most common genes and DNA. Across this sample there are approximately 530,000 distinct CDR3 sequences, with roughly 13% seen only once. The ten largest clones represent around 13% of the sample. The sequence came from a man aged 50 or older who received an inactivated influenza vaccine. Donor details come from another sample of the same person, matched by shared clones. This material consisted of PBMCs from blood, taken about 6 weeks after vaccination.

The nucleotides are TGTGCCAGCAGCTCGACTAGCGGCACGAGAGGGGAGCAGTTCTTC. The resulting protein is CASSSTSGTRGEQFF. The sequence joins TRBV5-4 to TRBJ2-1; TRBD2 matches 9 bases in the middle. As encoded in the germline V gene (reference sequence), CDR1 is SGHNT while CDR2 is YYREEE. V is cut back by 3 bases and J by 10 bases, with 11 bases in the junction unmatched. Including the terminal cysteine and phenylalanine, the CDR3 comprises 15 residues. CDR3 DNA only is kept here, 45 bases in frame from base 1.